The clone carrying this T cell receptor (beta chain) was counted only a few times. Its antigen is currently unknown. Other DNA sequences of this sample code for an identical CDR3. The naive CD8 fraction comprised CD45RO-negative cells positively selected for CCR7 and excluded terminally differentiated effector memory CD45RA+ cells. Everyone who donated was a Caucasian adult who lived in Nashville, Tennessee. The data originate from a study of shared clonotypes between healthy human individuals. Using around 200 ng DNA, around 30,000 T cell genomes, the sorted-subset replicate PCRs were run. Per the authors' pipeline: Junction-only immunoSEQ sequences carried no quality scores, so filtering differed. TCRdb's copy holds only in-frame clones and misses some; the assay was immunoSEQ multiplex PCR. That table is the source of V, J and clone size, and D and trimming were worked out from the DNA. This table holds approximately 840,000 clones, about 96% found once.

General study points: The sharing of 4.5% to 6.5% of naive CD4 clonotypes was seen across several donors.

CDR1 is SGHRS, CDR2 YFSETQ, per germline. The CDR3 runs to 14 residues. V lost 2 bases and J 0 bases, leaving 5 bases between the germline ends. The chain employs TRBV5-1 and TRBJ1-4; D gene uncertain. The TCR was taken from a man aged 25-40 years in good health. The sample taken for sequencing was naive CD8+ T cells sorted from blood. CDR3 DNA sequence: TGCGCCAGCAGCTTACTCGCAACTAATGAAAAACTGTTTTTT. Translated, it gives CASSLLATNEKLFF.